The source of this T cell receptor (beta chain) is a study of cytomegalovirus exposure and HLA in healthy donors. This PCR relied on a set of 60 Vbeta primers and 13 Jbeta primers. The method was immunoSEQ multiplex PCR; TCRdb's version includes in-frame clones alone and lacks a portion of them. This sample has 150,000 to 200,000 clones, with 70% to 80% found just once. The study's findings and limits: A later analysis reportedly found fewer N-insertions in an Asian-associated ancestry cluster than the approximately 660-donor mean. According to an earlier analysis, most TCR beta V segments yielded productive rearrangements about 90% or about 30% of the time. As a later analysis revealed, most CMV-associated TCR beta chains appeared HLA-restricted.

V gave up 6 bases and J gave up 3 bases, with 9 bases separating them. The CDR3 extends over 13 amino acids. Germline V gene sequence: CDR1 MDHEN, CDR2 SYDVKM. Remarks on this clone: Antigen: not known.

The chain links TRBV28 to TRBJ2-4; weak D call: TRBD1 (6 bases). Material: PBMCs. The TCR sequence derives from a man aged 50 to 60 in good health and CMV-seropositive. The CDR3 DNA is TGTGCCAGCAGACAGGGCATCAAAAACATTCAGTACTTC. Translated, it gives CASRQGIKNIQYF.